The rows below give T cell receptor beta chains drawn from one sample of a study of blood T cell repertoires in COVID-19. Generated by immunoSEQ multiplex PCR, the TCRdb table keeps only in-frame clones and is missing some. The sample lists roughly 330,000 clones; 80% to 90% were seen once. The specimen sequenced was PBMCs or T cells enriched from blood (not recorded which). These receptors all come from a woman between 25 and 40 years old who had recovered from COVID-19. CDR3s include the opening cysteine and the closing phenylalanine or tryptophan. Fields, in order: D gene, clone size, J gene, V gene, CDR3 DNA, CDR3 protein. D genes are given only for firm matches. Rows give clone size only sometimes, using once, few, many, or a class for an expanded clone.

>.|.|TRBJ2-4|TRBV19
TGTGCCAGTAGTACCCCCCTCGTGGAGAGCTATCAGTACTTC
CASSTPLVESYQYF
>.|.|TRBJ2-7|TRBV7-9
TGTGCCAGCAGCCCGATGGGGAGTCACGGCTACGAGCAGTACTTC
CASSPMGSHGYEQYF
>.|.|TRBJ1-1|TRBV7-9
TGTGCCAGCAGCTTATCTCAATGGGACACCCCGAACACTGAAGCTTTCTTT
CASSLSQWDTPNTEAFF
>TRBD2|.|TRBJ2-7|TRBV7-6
TGTGCCAGCAGCTTCTCCGGGGAGGGGTTTGACGAGCAGTACTTC
CASSFSGEGFDEQYF
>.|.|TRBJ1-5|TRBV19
TGTGCCAGTAGTACTCTAGGGGCAGGTCAAAATCAGCCCCAGCATTTT
CASSTLGAGQNQPQHF
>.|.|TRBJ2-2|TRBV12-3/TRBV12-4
TGTGCCAGCAGTTTTCGAGGTACCGGGGAGCTGTTTTTT
CASSFRGTGELFF
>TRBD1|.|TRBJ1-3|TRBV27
TGTGCCAGCAGTACCCGACAGGGTAGAAGAAGTACCATATATTTT
CASSTRQGRRSTIYF
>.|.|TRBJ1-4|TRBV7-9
TGTGCCAGCAGCCAAGGACAGCTTAATGAAAAACTGTTTTTT
CASSQGQLNEKLFF
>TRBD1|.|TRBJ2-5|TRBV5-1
TGCGCCAGCAGCTTTGCCGGGACAGGGGGACAAGAGACCCAGTACTTC
CASSFAGTGGQETQYF
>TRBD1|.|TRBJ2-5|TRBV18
TGTGCCAGCTCCTCCGCGGGACAGGGACGCGAGACCCAGTACTTC
CASSSAGQGRETQYF
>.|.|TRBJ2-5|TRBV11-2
TGTGCCAGCAGCTCCAGGGGTGGAGGAGAGACCCAGTACTTC
CASSSRGGGETQYF
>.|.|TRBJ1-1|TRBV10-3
TGTGCCATCAGTGCCTTGAACACTGAAGCTTTCTTT
CAISALNTEAFF
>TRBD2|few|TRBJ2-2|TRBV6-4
TGTGCCAGCAGTGACTCTAGCGGGGGGAACACCGGGGAGCTGTTTTTT
CASSDSSGGNTGELFF
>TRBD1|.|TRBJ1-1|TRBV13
TGTGCCAGCAGCTTAGGGGGACAGGGTAACACTGAAGCTTTCTTT
CASSLGGQGNTEAFF
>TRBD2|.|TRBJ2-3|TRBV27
TGTGCCAGCAGTCCCTCTAGCGGGGGGGCGATAGATACGCAGTATTTT
CASSPSSGGAIDTQYF
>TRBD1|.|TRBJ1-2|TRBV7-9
TGTGCCAGCAGCGAACCGGGACAGGGAAGCTACACCTTC
CASSEPGQGSYTF
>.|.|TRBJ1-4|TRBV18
TGTGCCAGCTCACCCCCCGGACAAGCTGAAAAACTGTTTTTT
CASSPPGQAEKLFF
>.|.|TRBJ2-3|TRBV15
TGTGCCACCAGCAGAGATCCCTTCTACACAGATACGCAGTATTTT
CATSRDPFYTDTQYF
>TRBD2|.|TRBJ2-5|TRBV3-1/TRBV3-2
TGTGCCAGCAGCCACCTAGCGGGGAGGTCAGAGACCCAGTACTTC
CASSHLAGRSETQYF
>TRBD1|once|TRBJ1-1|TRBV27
TGTGCCAGCAGGCCGGGACAGCTTAAGAACACTGAAGCTTTCTTT
CASRPGQLKNTEAFF
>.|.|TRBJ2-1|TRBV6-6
TGTGCCAGCAGCGTAGGGAGCTCCTACAATGAGCAGTTCTTC
CASSVGSSYNEQFF
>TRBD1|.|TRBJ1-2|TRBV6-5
TGTGCCAGCAGCGTAGAAAGGGGGCTGGATGGCTACACCTTC
CASSVERGLDGYTF
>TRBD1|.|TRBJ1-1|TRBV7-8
TGTGCCAGCAGCGCCAGGACAGGGGAGACGACTGAAGCTTTCTTT
CASSARTGETTEAFF
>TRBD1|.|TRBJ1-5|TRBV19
TGTGCCAGTACCACCTCCACAGGGGGCAACCAGCCCCAGCATTTT
CASTTSTGGNQPQHF
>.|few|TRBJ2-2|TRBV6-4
TGTGCCAGCAGTGGAGGTAAAACGGGGAATAACACCGGGGAGCTGTTTTTT
CASSGGKTGNNTGELFF
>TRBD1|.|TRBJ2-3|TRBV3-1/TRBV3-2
TGTGCCAGCAGCCGACAGGGGGGCGCAGATACGCAGTATTTT
CASSRQGGADTQYF
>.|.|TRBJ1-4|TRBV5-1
TGCGCCAGCAGCAGAATCACAGGCTCACCTAATGAAAAACTGTTTTTT
CASSRITGSPNEKLFF
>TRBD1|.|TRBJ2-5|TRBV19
TGTGCCAGTAGTACCCCGACAGGGACGACCCAGTACTTC
CASSTPTGTTQYF